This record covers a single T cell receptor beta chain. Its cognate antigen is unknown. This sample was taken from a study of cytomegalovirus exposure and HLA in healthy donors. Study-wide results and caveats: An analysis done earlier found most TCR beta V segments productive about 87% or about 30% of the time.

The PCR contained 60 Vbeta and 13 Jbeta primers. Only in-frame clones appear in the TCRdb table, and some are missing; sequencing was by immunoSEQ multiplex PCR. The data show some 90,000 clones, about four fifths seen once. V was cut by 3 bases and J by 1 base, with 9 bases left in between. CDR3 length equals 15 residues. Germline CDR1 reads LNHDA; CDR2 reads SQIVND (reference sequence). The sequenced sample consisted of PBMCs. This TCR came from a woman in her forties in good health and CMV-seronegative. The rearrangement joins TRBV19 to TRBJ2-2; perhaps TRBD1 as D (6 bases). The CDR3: CASSILTGNTGELFF. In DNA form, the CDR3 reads TGTGCCAGTAGTATCCTGACAGGGAACACCGGGGAGCTGTTTTTT.